This TCR beta chain emerged from a study of T cell responses to AZD1222 COVID-19 vaccine. Study findings and constraints: Repertoire sampling happened only post peak T cell response. Seropositive AZD1222 recipients at baseline numbered only five to seven. Reports say nearly half of spike-specific TCRs go after unmutated variant regions. Across the whole spike, CD4 TCRs peaked at regions 160-218 and 743-854.

With respect to this clone: Its antigen is still unknown.

CDR3 length equals 15 residues. Clones were read by immunoSEQ multiplex PCR, and TCRdb kept only the in-frame ones, dropping some. The sample contains roughly 97,000 clones, about 89% of which appear only once. This material consisted of peripheral blood, taken 28 days after the second dose of the MenACWY control vaccine. The source of this sequence is an adult who received the MenACWY meningococcal vaccine as a control. This sequence joins TRBV12-1 and TRBJ2-7; the table's D call, TRBD1, was not checked against the DNA. TRBV12-1 has pseudogene status. CDR3 DNA: TGTGCCAGCAGCCCCACGGACAGGGGGCACTACGAGCAGTACTTC. This codes for CASSPTDRGHYEQYF.